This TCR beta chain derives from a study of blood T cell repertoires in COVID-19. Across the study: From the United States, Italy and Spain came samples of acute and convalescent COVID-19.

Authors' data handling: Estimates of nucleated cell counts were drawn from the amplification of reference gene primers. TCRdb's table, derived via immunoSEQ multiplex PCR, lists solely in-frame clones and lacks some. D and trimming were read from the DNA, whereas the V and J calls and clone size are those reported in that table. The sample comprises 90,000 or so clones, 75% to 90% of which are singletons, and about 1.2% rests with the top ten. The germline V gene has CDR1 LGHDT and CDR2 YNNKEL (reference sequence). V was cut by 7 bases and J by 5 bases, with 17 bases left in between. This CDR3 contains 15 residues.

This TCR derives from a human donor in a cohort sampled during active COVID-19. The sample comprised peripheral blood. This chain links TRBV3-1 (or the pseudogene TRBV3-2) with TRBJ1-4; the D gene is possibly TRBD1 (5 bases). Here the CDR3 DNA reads TGTGCCAGCACCCTCGGGGGGGGGAGGAATGAAAAACTGTTTTTT. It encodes CASTLGGGRNEKLFF.